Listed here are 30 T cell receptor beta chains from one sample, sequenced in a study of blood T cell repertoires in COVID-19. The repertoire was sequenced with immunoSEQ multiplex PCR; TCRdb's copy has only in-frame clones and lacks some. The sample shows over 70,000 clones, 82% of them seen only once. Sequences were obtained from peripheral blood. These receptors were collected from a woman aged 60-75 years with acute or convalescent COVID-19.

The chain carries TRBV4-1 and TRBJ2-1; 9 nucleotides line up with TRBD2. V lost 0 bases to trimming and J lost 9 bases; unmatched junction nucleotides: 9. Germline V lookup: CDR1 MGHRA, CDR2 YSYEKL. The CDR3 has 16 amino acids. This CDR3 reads CASSQDAVAGEREQFF. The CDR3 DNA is TGCGCCAGCAGCCAAGATGCCGTAGCGGGAGAACGTGAGCAGTTCTTC.

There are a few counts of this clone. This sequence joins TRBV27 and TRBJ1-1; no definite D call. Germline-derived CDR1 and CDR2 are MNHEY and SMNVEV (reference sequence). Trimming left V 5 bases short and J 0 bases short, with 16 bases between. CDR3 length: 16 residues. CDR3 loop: CASSARRVLMNTEAFF. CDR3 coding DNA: TGTGCCAGCAGTGCCAGGAGGGTACTGATGAACACTGAAGCTTTCTTT.

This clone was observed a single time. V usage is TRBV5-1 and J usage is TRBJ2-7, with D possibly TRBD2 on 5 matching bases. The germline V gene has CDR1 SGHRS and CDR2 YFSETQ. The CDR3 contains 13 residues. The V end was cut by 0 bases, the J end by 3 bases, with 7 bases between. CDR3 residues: CASSLARDYEQYF. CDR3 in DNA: TGCGCCAGCAGCTTGGCCCGGGACTACGAGCAGTACTTC.

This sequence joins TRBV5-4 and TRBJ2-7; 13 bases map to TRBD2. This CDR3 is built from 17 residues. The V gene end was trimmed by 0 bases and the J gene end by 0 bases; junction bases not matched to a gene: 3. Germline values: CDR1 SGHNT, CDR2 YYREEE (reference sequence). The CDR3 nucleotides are TGTGCCAGCAGCTTGGGAGGACTAGCGGGGGCCTCCTACGAGCAGTACTTC. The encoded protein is CASSLGGLAGASYEQYF.

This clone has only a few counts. CDR3 DNA: TGTGCCAGCAGTGACGGGACTCCAGATACGCAGTATTTT. This translates into CASSDGTPDTQYF. V is TRBV6-4 and J is TRBJ2-3, with a possible D match to TRBD2 (6 bases). Germline V gene data show CDR1 as MRHNA and CDR2 as SNTAGT. V lost 2 bases to trimming and J lost 4 bases, with 7 bases between them. The CDR3 loop spans 13 amino acids.

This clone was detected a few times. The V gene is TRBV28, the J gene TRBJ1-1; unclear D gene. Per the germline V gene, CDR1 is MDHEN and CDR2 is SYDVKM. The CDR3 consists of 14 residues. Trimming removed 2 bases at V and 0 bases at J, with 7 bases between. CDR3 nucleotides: TGTGCCAGCAGTTTAACGGGTATGAACACTGAAGCTTTCTTT. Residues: CASSLTGMNTEAFF.

The CDR3 protein is CASSWASLATQYF. CDR3 nucleotide sequence: TGTGCCAGCAGTTGGGCCAGCCTGGCGACCCAGTACTTC. J is TRBJ2-5 and V is TRBV28; D not resolved. This CDR3 has 13 amino acids. The germline V gene has CDR1 MDHEN and CDR2 SYDVKM. The germline V and J ends were trimmed by 4 bases and 7 bases, with 13 bases remaining between them.

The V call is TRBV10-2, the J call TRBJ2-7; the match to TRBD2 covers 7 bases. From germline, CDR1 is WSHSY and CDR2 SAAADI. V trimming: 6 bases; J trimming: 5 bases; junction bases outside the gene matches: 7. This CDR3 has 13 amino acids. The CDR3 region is CASRRGNIDEQYF. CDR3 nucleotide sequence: TGCGCCAGCAGGCGGGGGAATATTGACGAGCAGTACTTC.

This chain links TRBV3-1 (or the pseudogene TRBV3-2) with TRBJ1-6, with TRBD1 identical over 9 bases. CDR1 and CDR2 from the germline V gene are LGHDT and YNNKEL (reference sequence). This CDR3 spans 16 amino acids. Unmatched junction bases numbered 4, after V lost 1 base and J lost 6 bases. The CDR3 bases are TGTGCCAGCAGCCAAGTTTTGACAGGGGGTAATTCACCCCTCCACTTT. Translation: CASSQVLTGGNSPLHF.

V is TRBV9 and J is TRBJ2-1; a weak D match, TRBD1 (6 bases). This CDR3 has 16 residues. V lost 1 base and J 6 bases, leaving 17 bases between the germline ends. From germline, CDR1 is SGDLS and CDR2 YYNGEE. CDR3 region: CASSVLGGLGANEQFF. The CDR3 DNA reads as TGTGCCAGCAGCGTACTTGGAGGTTTGGGGGCCAATGAGCAGTTCTTC.

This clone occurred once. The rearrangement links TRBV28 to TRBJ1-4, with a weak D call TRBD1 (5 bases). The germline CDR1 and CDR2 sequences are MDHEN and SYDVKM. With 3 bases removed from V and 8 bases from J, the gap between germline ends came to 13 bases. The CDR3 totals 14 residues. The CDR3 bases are TGTGCCAGCAGTTTGGGGGGAGTTAGGGAAAAACTGTTTTTT. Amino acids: CASSLGGVREKLFF.

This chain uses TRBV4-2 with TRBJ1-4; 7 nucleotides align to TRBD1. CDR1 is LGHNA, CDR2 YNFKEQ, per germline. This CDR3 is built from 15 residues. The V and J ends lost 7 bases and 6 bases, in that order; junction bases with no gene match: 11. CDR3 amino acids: CASTNPGTDDEKLFF. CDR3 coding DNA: TGTGCCAGCACCAATCCCGGGACAGATGATGAAAAACTGTTTTTT.

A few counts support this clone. The CDR3 sequence: CASSWGTGIQPQHF. CDR3 sequence (DNA): TGCGCCAGCAGCTGGGGGACAGGCATCCAGCCCCAGCATTTT. The V call is TRBV5-1, the J call TRBJ1-5, with TRBD1 matching over 8 bases. CDR1 is SGHRS, CDR2 YFSETQ, per germline. After removal of 3 bases from V and 7 bases from J, the junction contained 6 bases not matched to a gene. This CDR3 is built from 14 residues.

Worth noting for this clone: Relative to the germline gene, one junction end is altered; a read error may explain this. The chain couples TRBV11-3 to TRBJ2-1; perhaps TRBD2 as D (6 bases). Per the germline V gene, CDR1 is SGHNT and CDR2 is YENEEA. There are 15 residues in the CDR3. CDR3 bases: TGTGCCAGCAGCCCCGGGAGACGTTCCTTCAATGAGCAGTTCTTC. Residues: CASSPGRRSFNEQFF.

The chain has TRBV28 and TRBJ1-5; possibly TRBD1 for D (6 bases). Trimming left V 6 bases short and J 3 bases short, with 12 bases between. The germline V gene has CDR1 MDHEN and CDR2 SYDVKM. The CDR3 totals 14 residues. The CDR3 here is CASRRWTVNQPQHF. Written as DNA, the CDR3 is TGTGCCAGCAGAAGATGGACAGTCAATCAGCCCCAGCATTTT.

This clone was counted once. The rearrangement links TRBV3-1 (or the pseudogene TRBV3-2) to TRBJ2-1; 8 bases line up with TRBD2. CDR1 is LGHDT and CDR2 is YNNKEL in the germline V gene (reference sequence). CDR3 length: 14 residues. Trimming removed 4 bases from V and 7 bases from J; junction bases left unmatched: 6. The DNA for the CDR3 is TGTGCCAGCAGCCTACTAGCGGCCCGTAATGAGCAGTTCTTC. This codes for CASSLLAARNEQFF.

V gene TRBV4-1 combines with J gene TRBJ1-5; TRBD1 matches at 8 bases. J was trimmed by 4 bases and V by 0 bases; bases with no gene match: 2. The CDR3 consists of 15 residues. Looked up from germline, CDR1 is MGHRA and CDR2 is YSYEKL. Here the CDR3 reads CASSQDRQGNQPQHF. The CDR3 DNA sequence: TGCGCCAGCAGCCAAGATCGACAGGGGAATCAGCCCCAGCATTTT.

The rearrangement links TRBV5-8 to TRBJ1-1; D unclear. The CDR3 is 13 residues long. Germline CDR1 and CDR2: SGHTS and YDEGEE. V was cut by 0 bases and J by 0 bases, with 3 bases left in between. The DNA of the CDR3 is TGTGCCAGCAGCTTGGCAGTGAACACTGAAGCTTTCTTT. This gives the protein CASSLAVNTEAFF.

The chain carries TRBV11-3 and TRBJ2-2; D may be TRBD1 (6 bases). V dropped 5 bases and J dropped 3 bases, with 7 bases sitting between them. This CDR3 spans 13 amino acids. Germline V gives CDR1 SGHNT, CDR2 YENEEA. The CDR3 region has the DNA TGTGCCAGCAGCAGGGGGTACACCGGGGAGCTGTTTTTT. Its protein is CASSRGYTGELFF.

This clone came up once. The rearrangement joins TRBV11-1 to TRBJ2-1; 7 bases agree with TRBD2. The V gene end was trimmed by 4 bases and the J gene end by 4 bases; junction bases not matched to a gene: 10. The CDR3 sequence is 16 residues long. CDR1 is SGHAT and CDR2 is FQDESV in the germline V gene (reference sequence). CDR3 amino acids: CASSSPGLDSYNEQFF. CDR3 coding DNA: TGTGCCAGCAGCTCCCCCGGACTAGACTCTTACAATGAGCAGTTCTTC.

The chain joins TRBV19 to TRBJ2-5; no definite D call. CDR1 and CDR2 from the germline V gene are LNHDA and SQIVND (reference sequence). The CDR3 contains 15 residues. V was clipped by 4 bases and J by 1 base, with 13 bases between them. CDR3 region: CASSTSPVSQETQYF. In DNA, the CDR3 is TGTGCCAGTAGTACTTCCCCCGTTAGCCAAGAGACCCAGTACTTC.

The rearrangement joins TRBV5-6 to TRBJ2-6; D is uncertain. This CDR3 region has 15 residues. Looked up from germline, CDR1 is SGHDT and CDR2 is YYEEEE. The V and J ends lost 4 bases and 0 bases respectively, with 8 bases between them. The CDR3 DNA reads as TGTGCCAGCAGCCCTAGACTCTCTGGGGCCAACGTCCTGACTTTC. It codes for CASSPRLSGANVLTF. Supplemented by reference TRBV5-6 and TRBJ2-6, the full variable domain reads DAGVTQSPTHLIKTRGQQVTLRCSPKSGHDTVSWYQQALGQGPQFIFQYYEEEERQRGNFPDRFSGHQFPNYSSELNVNALLLGDSALYLCASSPRLSGANVLTFGAGSRLTVL.

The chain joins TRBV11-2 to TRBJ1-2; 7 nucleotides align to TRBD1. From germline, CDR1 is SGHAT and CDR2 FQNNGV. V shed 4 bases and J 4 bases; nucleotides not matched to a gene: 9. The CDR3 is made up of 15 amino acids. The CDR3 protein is CASSSRTGTLYGYTF. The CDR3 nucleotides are TGTGCCAGCAGCTCTAGGACAGGAACTCTCTATGGCTACACCTTC.

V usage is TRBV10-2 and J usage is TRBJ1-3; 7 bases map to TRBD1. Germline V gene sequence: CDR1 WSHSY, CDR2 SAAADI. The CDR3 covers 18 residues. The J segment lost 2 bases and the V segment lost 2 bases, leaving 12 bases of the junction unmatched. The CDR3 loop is CASSERSRHRGAGNTIYF. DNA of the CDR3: TGCGCCAGCAGTGAGAGGTCTCGGCACAGGGGAGCTGGAAACACCATATATTTT.

The CDR3 DNA follows: TGTGCCAGCAGTGAAGCGAGACTAGCGGGGAATGAGCAGTTCTTC. Amino acid sequence: CASSEARLAGNEQFF. This chain joins TRBV6-1 and TRBJ2-1, with 11 bases that match TRBD2. From germline, CDR1 is MNHNS and CDR2 SASEGT. The CDR3 runs 15 residues. J lost 7 bases, V lost 0 bases, and 2 bases had no gene match.

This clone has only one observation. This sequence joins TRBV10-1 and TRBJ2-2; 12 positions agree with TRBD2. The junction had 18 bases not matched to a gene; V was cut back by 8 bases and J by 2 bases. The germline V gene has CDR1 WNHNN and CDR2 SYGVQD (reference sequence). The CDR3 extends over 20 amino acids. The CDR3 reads CASVSPPCVLAGGNTGELFF. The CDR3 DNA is TGCGCCAGCGTGAGCCCCCCCTGTGTACTAGCGGGGGGAAACACCGGGGAGCTGTTTTTT.

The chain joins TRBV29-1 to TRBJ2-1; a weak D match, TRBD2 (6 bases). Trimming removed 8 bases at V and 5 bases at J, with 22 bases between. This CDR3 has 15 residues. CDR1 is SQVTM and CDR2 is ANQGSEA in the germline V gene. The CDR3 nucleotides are TGCAGCCCGGGACGGGACTCAAGGGTCCACAATGAGCAGTTCTTC. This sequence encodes CSPGRDSRVHNEQFF.

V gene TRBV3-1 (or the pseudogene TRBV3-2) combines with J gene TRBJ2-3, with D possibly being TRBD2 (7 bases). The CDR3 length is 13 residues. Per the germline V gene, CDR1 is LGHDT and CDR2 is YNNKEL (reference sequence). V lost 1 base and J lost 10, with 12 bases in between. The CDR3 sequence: CASSQVGGAAQYF. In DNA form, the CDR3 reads TGTGCCAGCAGCCAAGTTGGGGGGGCAGCGCAGTATTTT.

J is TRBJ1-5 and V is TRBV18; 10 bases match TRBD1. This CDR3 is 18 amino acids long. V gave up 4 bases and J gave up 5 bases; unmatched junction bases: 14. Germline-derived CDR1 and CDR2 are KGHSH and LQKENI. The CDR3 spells CASSLISWTGGKDQPQHF. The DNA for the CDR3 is TGTGCCAGCTCACTTATCTCCTGGACAGGGGGAAAGGATCAGCCCCAGCATTTT.

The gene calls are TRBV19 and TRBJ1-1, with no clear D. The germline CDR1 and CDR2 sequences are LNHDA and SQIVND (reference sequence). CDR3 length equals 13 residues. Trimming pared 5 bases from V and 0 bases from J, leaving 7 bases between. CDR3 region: CASSSGMNTEAFF. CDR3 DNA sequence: TGTGCCAGTAGTTCGGGGATGAACACTGAAGCTTTCTTT.